This TCR beta chain was identified in a study of beta chain features in type 1 diabetes. Findings and caveats of the study: More deletions and fewer insertions at VDJ junctions were seen in type 1 diabetes patients. Type 1 diabetes patients had TCRB CDR3s that were shorter (moderately but significantly so) in all four CD4+ subsets.

A remark on this clone: Its target is not known.

Reverse transcription of all isolated RNA meant that expressed TCRB transcripts were sequenced. Sequencing of naive, central memory and regulatory T cell samples gave an average of roughly 3.5 million reads. Some clones are missing from TCRdb's copy, which holds only in-frame ones; the method was immunoSEQ multiplex PCR. Of around 300,000 clones in the sample, 13% to 15% were seen once. Losses at the gene ends were 5 bases for V and 6 bases for J; bases not matched to a gene: 13. Per the germline V gene, CDR1 is SGHNT and CDR2 is YYREEE (reference sequence). CDR3 length: 16 amino acids. The chain carries TRBV5-4 and TRBJ2-2; TRBD1 aligns across 7 bases. The clonotype was recovered from a man aged 25-45 years in good health. What was sequenced was central memory CD4+ T cells from blood. In DNA, the CDR3 is TGTGCCAGCAGGTCTATAGGACAGGTGGTATCCGGGGAGCTGTTTTTT. Translated, it gives CASRSIGQVVSGELFF.